The source of this TCR beta chain is a study of radiotherapy plus CTLA-4 blockade in lung cancer. Here immunoSEQ multiplex PCR was the method, and the copy in TCRdb shows in-frame clones only, minus some. The sample has tens of thousands of clones, about 79% seen once; the top ten hold about 23%. Each patient with chemo-refractory metastatic non-small-cell lung cancer was treated with focal radiation plus CTLA-4 blockade using ipilimumab. Note on this clone: A junction end diverges from the germline sequence, so it may reflect a read error.

Germline lookup yields CDR1 MGHRA and CDR2 YSYEKL. The CDR3 is made up of 14 amino acids. This sequence joins TRBV4-1 and TRBJ2-5; TRBD1 agrees at 9 bases. The TCR sequence derives from a human donor with non-small cell lung cancer whose response to radiotherapy plus ipilimumab could not be evaluated. Some clones in this sample may be carry-over from other donors' samples. The source was peripheral blood, collected from a patient treated with radiotherapy plus ipilimumab. The CDR3 reads CASSQAQGAKTQYF. The CDR3 bases are TGTGCCAGCAGCCAAGCACAGGGGGCGAAGACCCAGTACTTC.